Listed here are 13 T cell receptor beta chains from one sample, sequenced in a study of cytomegalovirus exposure and HLA in healthy donors. 60 Vbeta and 13 Jbeta primers were used in PCR. Profiling relied on immunoSEQ multiplex PCR, and the TCRdb table lists in-frame clones only, not all of them. The sample includes 150,000 or so clones, 77% of them seen just once. Material: PBMCs. The receptors here all came from a woman in her 30s in good health and CMV-seronegative.

The genes are TRBV7-3 and TRBJ2-1; 8 bases match TRBD2. Germline loops: CDR1 SGHTA, CDR2 FQGTGA. The CDR3 runs to 14 residues. The trim removed 2 bases at V and 12 bases at J, leaving 9 bases unmatched. The CDR3 spells CASSLQGRGDPQFF. CDR3 coding DNA: TGTGCCAGCAGCTTACAGGGGCGGGGGGACCCGCAGTTCTTC.

The chain employs TRBV19 and TRBJ2-3; TRBD2 aligns across 8 bases. CDR1 and CDR2 from the germline V gene are LNHDA and SQIVND (reference sequence). The V gene end was trimmed by 5 bases and the J gene end by 1 base; junction bases not matched to a gene: 5. This CDR3 is 15 amino acids long. The CDR3 DNA follows: TGTGCCAGTAGTTACAGAGCGGGAGGCACAGATACGCAGTATTTT. As protein: CASSYRAGGTDTQYF.

V and J are TRBV5-8 and TRBJ1-6, with D unclear. The CDR3 is 14 residues long. Germline CDR1 is SGHTS and CDR2 is YDEGEE. Deletions cut 2 bases from V and 8 bases from J, with 11 bases between. As DNA, the CDR3 is TGTGCCAGCAGCTTAACAGTTCGTTATTCACCCCTCCACTTT. Translated: CASSLTVRYSPLHF.

The rearrangement links TRBV5-6 to TRBJ1-5, with 8 bases matching TRBD1. J gave up 7 bases and V 2 bases, and 5 bases lay outside the gene matches. Germline lookup yields CDR1 SGHDT and CDR2 YYEEEE. CDR3 size: 14 residues. The CDR3 region has the DNA TGTGCCAGCAGCTTAGGACAGGGATACCAGCCCCAGCATTTT. This gives the protein CASSLGQGYQPQHF.

The chain is built from TRBV18 and TRBJ1-2; TRBD1 is a possible D gene (5 bases). This CDR3 has 14 amino acids. CDR1 KGHSH and CDR2 LQKENI come from the germline V gene. The V end was cut by 1 base, the J end by 6 bases, with 12 bases between. CDR3 in DNA: TGTGCCAGCTCACCACGGAGGGGTGGGGATGGCTACACCTTC. Its translation: CASSPRRGGDGYTF.

J is TRBJ2-2 and V is TRBV21-1; TRBD2, the table's D call, lacks a check against the DNA. TRBV21-1 is annotated as a pseudogene. The CDR3 consists of 14 residues. CDR3 sequence (DNA): TGTGCCAGCAGCACGGGGAAGAACACCGGGGAGCTGTTTTTT. Amino acids: CASSTGKNTGELFF.

The rearrangement joins TRBV9 to TRBJ2-7; tentative D call: TRBD2 (5 bases). This CDR3 region has 16 residues. Germline V gene lookup returns CDR1 SGDLS and CDR2 YYNGEE. Trimming removed 0 bases at V and 5 bases at J, with 18 bases between. DNA for the CDR3: TGTGCCAGCAGCGTAGCGGGCAGGCCGGGGTTCGACGAGCAGTACTTC. Translation gives CASSVAGRPGFDEQYF.

The rearrangement links TRBV19 to TRBJ1-1, with no clear D. Germline-derived CDR1 and CDR2 are LNHDA and SQIVND (reference sequence). V was shortened by 5 bases and J by 3 bases, with 10 bases between the two germline ends. CDR3 length equals 13 residues. CDR3 DNA: TGTGCCAGTAGTGTCCTTTCTTACACTGAAGCTTTCTTT. The encoded protein is CASSVLSYTEAFF.

The chain employs TRBV7-2 and TRBJ1-2, with no clear D. The CDR3 runs 13 residues. V lost 5 bases to trimming and J lost 2 bases, with 9 bases between them. Germline V gene lookup returns CDR1 SGHTA and CDR2 FQGNSA. The CDR3 loop reads CASSPAVNYGYTF. In DNA form, the CDR3 reads TGTGCCAGCAGCCCCGCGGTGAACTATGGCTACACCTTC.

This chain uses TRBV9 with TRBJ2-3; 10 nucleotides align to TRBD1. CDR1 is SGDLS and CDR2 is YYNGEE in the germline V gene. Unmatched junction bases numbered 12, after V lost 5 bases and J lost 3 bases. This CDR3 contains 17 residues. The CDR3 sequence: CASSLSPRDRGTDTQYF. The CDR3 region has the DNA TGTGCCAGCAGTCTTTCACCACGGGACAGGGGAACAGATACGCAGTATTTT.

The V gene is TRBV6-5, the J gene TRBJ2-1; 8 nucleotides match TRBD1. This CDR3 contains 15 residues. The V gene end was trimmed by 6 bases and the J gene end by 4 bases; junction bases not matched to a gene: 8. CDR1 MNHEY and CDR2 SVGAGI come from the germline V gene. DNA for the CDR3: TGTGCCAGCAGATCAGGGGGCGCGGGGTACAATGAGCAGTTCTTC. The encoded protein is CASRSGGAGYNEQFF.

This chain connects TRBV7-9 to TRBJ1-1, with D maybe TRBD1 (6 bases). CDR3 size: 14 residues. Germline-derived CDR1 and CDR2 are SEHNR and FQNEAQ (reference sequence). V gave up 5 bases and J gave up 2 bases, with 12 bases separating them. The DNA of the CDR3 is TGTGCCAGCAGCCATCGGACAGTTAACACTGAAGCTTTCTTT. Protein sequence: CASSHRTVNTEAFF.

Comments on this clone: At one boundary the junction diverges from the germline segment, which might be a read error. The V gene is TRBV5-6, the J gene TRBJ2-5; a weak D match, TRBD1 (6 bases). CDR3 size: 14 residues. Germline V gene sequence: CDR1 SGHDT, CDR2 YYEEEE. The CDR3 DNA follows: TGTGTCAGCAGCATGGGACACTTCCAAGAGACCCAGTACTTC. Protein: CVSSMGHFQETQYF. The complete variable domain, with remaining parts taken from reference TRBV5-6 and TRBJ2-5, reads DAGVTQSPTHLIKTRGQQVTLRCSPKSGHDTVSWYQQALGQGPQFIFQYYEEEERQRGNFPDRFSGHQFPNYSSELNVNALLLGDSALYLCVSSMGHFQETQYFGPGTRLLVL.